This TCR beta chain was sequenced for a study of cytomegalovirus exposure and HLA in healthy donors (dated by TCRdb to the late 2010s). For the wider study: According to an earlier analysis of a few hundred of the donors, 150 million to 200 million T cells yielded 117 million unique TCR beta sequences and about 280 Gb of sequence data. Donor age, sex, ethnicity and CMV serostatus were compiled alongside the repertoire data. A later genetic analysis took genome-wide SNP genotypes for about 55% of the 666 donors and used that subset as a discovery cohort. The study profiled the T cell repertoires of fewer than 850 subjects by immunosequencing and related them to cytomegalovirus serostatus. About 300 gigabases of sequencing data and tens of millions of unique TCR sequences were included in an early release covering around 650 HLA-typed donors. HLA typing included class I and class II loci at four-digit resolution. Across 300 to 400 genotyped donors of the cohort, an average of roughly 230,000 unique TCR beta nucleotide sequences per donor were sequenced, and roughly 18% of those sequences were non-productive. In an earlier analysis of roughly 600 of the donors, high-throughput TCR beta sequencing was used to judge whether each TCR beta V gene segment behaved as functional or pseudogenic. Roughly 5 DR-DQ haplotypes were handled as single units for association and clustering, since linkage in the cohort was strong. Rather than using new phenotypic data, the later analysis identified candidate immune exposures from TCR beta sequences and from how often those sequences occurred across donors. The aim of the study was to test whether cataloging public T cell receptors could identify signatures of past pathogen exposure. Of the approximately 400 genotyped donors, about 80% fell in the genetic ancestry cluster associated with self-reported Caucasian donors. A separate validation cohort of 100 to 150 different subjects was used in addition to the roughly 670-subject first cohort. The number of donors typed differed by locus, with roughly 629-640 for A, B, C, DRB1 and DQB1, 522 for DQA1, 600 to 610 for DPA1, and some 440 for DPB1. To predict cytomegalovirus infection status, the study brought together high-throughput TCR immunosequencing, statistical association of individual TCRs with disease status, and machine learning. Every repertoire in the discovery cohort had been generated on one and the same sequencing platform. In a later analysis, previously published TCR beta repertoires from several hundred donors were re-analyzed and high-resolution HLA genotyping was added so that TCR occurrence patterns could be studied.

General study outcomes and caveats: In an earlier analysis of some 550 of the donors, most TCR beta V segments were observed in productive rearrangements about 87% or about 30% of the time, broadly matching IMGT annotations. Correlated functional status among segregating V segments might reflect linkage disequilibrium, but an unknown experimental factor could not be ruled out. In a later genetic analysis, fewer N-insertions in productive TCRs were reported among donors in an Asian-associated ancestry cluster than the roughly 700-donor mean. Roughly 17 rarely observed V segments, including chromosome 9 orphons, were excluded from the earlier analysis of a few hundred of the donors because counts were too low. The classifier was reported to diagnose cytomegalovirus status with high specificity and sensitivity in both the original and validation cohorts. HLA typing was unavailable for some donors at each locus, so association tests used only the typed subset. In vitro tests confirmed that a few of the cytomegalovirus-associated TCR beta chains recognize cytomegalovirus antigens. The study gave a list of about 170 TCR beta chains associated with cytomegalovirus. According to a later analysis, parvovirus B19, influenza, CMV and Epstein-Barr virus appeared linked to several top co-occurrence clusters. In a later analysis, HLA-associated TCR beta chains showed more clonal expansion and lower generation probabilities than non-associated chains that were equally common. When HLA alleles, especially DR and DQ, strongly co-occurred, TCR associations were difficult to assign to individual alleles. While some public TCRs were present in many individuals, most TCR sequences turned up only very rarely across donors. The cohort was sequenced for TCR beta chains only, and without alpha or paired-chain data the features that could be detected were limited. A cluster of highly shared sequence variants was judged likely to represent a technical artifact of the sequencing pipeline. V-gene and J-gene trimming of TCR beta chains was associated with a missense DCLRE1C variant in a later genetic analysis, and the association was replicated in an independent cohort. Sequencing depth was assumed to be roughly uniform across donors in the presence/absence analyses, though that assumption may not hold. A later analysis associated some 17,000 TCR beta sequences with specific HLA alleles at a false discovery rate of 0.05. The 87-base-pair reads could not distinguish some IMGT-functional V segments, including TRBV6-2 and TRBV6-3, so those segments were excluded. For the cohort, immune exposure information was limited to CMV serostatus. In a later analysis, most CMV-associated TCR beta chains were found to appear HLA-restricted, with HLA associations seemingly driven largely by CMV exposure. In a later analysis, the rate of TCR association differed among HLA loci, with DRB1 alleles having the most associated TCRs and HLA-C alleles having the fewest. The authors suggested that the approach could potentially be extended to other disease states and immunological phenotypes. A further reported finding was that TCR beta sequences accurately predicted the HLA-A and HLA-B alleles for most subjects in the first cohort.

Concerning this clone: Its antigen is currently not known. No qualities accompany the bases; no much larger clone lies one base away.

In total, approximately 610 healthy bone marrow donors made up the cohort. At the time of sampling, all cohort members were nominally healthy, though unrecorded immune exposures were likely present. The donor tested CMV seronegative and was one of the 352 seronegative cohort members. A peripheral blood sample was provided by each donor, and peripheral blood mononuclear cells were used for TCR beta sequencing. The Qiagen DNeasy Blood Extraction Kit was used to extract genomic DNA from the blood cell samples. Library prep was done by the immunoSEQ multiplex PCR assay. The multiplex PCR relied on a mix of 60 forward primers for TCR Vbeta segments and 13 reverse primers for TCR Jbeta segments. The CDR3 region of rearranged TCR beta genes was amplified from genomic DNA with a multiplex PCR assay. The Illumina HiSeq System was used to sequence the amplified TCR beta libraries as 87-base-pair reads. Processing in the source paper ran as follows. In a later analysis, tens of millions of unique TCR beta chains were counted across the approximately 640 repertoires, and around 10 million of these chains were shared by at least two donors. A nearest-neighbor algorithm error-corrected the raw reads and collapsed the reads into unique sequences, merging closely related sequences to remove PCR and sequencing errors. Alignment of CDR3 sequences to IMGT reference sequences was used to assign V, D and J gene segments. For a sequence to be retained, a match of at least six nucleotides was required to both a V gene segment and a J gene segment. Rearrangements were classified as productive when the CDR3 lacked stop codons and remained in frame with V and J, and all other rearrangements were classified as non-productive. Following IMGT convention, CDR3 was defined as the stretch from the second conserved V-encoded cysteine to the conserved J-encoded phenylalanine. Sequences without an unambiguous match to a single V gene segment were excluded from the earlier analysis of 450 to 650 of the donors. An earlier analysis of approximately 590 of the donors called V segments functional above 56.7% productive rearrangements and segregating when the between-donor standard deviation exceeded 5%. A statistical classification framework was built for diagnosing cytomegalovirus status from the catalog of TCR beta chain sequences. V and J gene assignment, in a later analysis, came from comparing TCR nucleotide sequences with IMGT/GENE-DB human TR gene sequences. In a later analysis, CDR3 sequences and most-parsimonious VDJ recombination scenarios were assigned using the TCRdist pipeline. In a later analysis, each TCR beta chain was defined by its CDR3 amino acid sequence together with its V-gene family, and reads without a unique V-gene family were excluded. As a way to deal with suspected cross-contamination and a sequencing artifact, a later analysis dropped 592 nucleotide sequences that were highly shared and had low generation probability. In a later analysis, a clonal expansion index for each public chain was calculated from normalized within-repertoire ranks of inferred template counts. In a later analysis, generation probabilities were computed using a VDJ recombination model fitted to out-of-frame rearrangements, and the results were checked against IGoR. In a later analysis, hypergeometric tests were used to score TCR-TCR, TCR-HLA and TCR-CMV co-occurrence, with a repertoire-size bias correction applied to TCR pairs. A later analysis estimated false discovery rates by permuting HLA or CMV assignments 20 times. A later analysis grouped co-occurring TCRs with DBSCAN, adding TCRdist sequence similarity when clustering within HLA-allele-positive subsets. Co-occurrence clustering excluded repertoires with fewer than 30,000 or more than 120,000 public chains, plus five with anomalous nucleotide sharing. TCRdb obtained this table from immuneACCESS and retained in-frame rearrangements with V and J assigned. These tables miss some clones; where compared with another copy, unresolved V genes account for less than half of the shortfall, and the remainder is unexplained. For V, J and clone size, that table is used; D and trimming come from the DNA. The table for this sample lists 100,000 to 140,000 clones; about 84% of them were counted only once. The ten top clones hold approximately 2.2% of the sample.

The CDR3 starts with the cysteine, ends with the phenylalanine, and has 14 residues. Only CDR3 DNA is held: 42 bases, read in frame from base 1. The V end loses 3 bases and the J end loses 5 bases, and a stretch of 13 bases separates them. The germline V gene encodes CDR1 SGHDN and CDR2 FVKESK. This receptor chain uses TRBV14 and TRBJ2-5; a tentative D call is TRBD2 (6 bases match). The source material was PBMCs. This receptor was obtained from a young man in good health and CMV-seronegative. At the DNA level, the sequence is TGTGCCAGCAGCCACCCGACTAGAATCGAGACCCAGTACTTC. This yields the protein CASSHPTRIETQYF.